This T cell receptor (beta chain) was captured in a study of T cell responses to AZD1222 COVID-19 vaccine. V lost 2 bases, J lost 8 bases, and 9 bases lay in between. Germline-derived CDR1 and CDR2 are SNHLY and FYNNEI. The CDR3 totals 12 residues. Repertoires were generated with immunoSEQ multiplex PCR, while TCRdb's copy carries only in-frame clones and drops some. The table has approximately 100,000 clones, about nine tenths seen once; the top ten hold 1.3%. The chain recombines TRBV2 with TRBJ1-2, with D hard to call. The receptor comes from an adult in good health. The specimen was peripheral blood, collected on day 0 of AZD1222 vaccination. The DNA of the CDR3 is TGTGCCAGCAGTGAATGGATAGCGGGCTACACCTTC. Amino acid sequence: CASSEWIAGYTF.